This T cell receptor (beta chain) was sequenced during a study of blood T cell repertoires in COVID-19. As for the study in general: The origin of the acute and convalescent COVID-19 samples was the United States, Italy and Spain. T cells, B-cell-depleted T cells, or PBMCs provided the cDNA or gDNA that served as material.

Per the original data handling: Estimation of nucleated cell counts was performed using reference gene primer amplification. This table comes from immunoSEQ multiplex PCR, and its TCRdb copy is limited to in-frame clones, with some not included. For V, J and clone size, that table is used; D and trimming come from the DNA. This table has roughly 260,000 clones, 70% to 90% appearing once. Germline assignment: CDR1 SEHNR and CDR2 FQNEAQ (reference sequence). This CDR3 contains 14 residues. V was shortened by 1 base and J by 0 bases, with 5 bases between the two germline ends. The chain uses TRBV7-9 and TRBJ2-3; D unresolved. The clonotype comes from a woman aged 40 to 50 with acute or convalescent COVID-19. The sample comprised peripheral blood. The CDR3 coding sequence is TGTGCCAGCAGCTTAGACACCAGCACAGATACGCAGTATTTT. It encodes CASSLDTSTDTQYF.